At least ten counts were recorded for the clone carrying this T cell receptor beta chain. Its antigen remains unidentified. One end of the junction varies from germline; a read error may be responsible. The data are from a study of T cells after yellow fever vaccination. Study in general: It was SMART-Seq v4 Ultra Low Input that prepared the fractions with low cell numbers. Study conclusions and caveats: Weaker overall, the secondary response nonetheless peaked faster (day 5 versus 15). Researchers cautioned that FACS-sorted repertoires could harbor abundant clonotypes contaminating from the bulk population. Reappearance after the booster was observed for most primary-vaccination clones (96% CD4, about 90% CD8).

MiXCR, run by TCRdb on the 5' RACE reads, gives a single entry per CDR3 protein. The sample has about 140,000 distinct CDR3 sequences; 7.7% are singletons. This CDR3 region has 13 residues. Germline V lookup: CDR1 SSHAT, CDR2 FNYEAQ (reference sequence). The sample was CD4+ T cells sorted from PBMCs, taken 5 days after the yellow fever booster vaccination. The chain joins TRBV7-7 to TRBJ2-1; D unresolved. This sequence originates from a man aged 30 to 39 who received the YFV17D yellow fever vaccine. CDR3 region: CASSLKWAHEQFF. In DNA, the CDR3 is TGTGCTAGCAGCTTAAAATGGGCCCATGAGCAGTTCTTC. Full variable domain (missing parts from reference TRBV7-7 and TRBJ2-1): GAGVSQSPRYKVTKRGQDVTLRCDPISSHATLYWYQQALGQGPEFLTYFNYEAQPDKSGLPSDRFSAERPEGSISTLTIQRTEQRDSAMYRCASSLKWAHEQFFGPGTRLTVL.